Listed here are 22 T cell receptor beta chains from one sample, sequenced in a study of blood T cell repertoires in COVID-19. The repertoire was sequenced with immunoSEQ multiplex PCR; TCRdb's copy has only in-frame clones and lacks some. The sample contains more than 50,000 clones, 90% of which appear only once. The sample taken for sequencing was peripheral blood. The receptors come from a human donor in a cohort sampled during active COVID-19.

The chain carries TRBV27 and TRBJ2-1, with 7 bases lining up with TRBD1. This CDR3 region has 13 residues. Germline CDR1 is MNHEY and CDR2 is SMNVEV (reference sequence). V trimming: 10 bases; J trimming: 4 bases; junction bases outside the gene matches: 7. DNA for the CDR3: TGTGCCACCATGGACAGGAAGTACAATGAGCAGTTCTTC. Translated, it gives CATMDRKYNEQFF.

The chain has TRBV24-1 and TRBJ2-5; 9 nucleotides line up with TRBD1. Per germline, CDR1 KGHDR and CDR2 SFDVKD. CDR3 length: 14 residues. Germline trimming cut 1 base from V and 5 bases from J; bases unmatched to any gene: 1. This CDR3 reads CATSDFGTGETQYF. CDR3 sequence (DNA): TGTGCCACCAGTGATTTCGGGACAGGGGAGACCCAGTACTTC.

The rearrangement joins TRBV9 to TRBJ1-1, with D uncertain. The CDR3 sequence is 17 residues long. Germline V lookup: CDR1 SGDLS, CDR2 YYNGEE. Trimming stripped 0 bases from V and 3 bases from J, with 18 bases between. DNA for the CDR3: TGTGCCAGCAGCGTAGGCTTGGTGGCCGCGGCGGACACTGAAGCTTTCTTT. Protein: CASSVGLVAAADTEAFF. The variable domain in full, with the rest retrieved from reference TRBV9 and TRBJ1-1, is DSGVTQTPKHLITATGQRVTLRCSPRSGDLSVYWYQQSLDQGLQFLIQYYNGEERAKGNILERFSAQQFPDLHSELNLSSLELGDSALYFCASSVGLVAAADTEAFFGQGTRLTVV.

The chain combines TRBV7-2 with TRBJ2-6; possibly TRBD1 for D (6 bases). CDR3 length: 15 residues. Trimming removed 5 bases from V and 3 bases from J, with 11 bases in between. Per germline, CDR1 SGHTA and CDR2 FQGNSA. CDR3 region: CASSPGVGGANVLTF. The CDR3 DNA is TGTGCCAGCAGCCCAGGGGTAGGTGGGGCCAACGTCCTGACTTTC.

The chain combines TRBV5-4 with TRBJ2-2, with a weak D call TRBD1 (6 bases). Germline V gives CDR1 SGHNT, CDR2 YYREEE (reference sequence). Trimming left V 2 bases short and J 4 bases short, with 9 bases between. The CDR3 extends over 14 amino acids. CDR3 in amino acids: CASSLQGVTGELFF. The CDR3 DNA reads as TGTGCCAGCAGCTTACAGGGAGTCACCGGGGAGCTGTTTTTT. Using reference TRBV5-4 and TRBJ2-2 for the parts outside the CDR3, the full variable domain is ETGVTQSPTHLIKTRGQQVTLRCSSQSGHNTVSWYQQALGQGPQFIFQYYREEENGRGNFPPRFSGLQFPNYSSELNVNALELDDSALYLCASSLQGVTGELFFGEGSRLTVL.

To note about this clone: At one of its ends the junction is not consistent with the germline gene, which may arise from a read error. The chain is built from TRBV18 and TRBJ2-4; TRBD2 matches 8 bases. The CDR3 length is 14 residues. CDR1 and CDR2 from the germline V gene are KGHSH and LQKENI. The CDR3 loop is CASSAGRDKSIQYF. The CDR3 DNA follows: TGTGCCAGCTCCGCCGGGAGGGACAAAAGCATTCAGTACTTC.

The chain has TRBV4-1 and TRBJ2-5, with unresolved D. The germline V and J ends were trimmed by 5 bases and 5 bases, with 12 bases remaining between them. Germline V gene data show CDR1 as MGHRA and CDR2 as YSYEKL. This CDR3 region has 13 residues. The CDR3 is CASSTLGTETQYF. The CDR3 DNA reads TGCGCCAGCAGCACGTTGGGCACCGAGACCCAGTACTTC.

The chain has TRBV6-6 and TRBJ2-4; TRBD2 agrees at 12 bases. J gave up 1 base and V 5 bases, and 6 bases lay outside the gene matches. The CDR3 is made up of 17 amino acids. Germline CDR1 MNHNY, CDR2 SVGAGI (reference sequence). The CDR3: CASSPATSGGAKNIQYF. The DNA for the CDR3 is TGTGCCAGCAGTCCAGCCACTAGCGGGGGGGCCAAAAACATTCAGTACTTC.

The chain employs TRBV5-1 and TRBJ2-1; TRBD2 aligns across 9 bases. Losses at the gene ends were 8 bases for V and 9 bases for J; bases not matched to a gene: 3. CDR1 SGHRS and CDR2 YFSETQ come from the germline V gene. This CDR3 has 11 amino acids. The CDR3 bases are TGCGCCAGTAGAGCGGGAGGTGAGCAGTTCTTC. Amino acid sequence: CASRAGGEQFF.

The chain recombines TRBV28 with TRBJ1-2; unclear D gene. The V gene's germline CDR1 is MDHEN and CDR2 SYDVKM. This CDR3 comprises 16 residues. Trimming left V 3 bases short and J 3 bases short, with 17 bases between. CDR3 protein: CASSLRSLRDDYGYTF. For the CDR3, the DNA is TGTGCCAGCAGTTTGCGTTCCCTCCGGGATGACTATGGCTACACCTTC.

CDR3 DNA sequence: TGTGCCAGCAGTAATAGCGGGCAAGATGAGCAGTTCTTC. It yields the protein CASSNSGQDEQFF. This sequence joins TRBV28 and TRBJ2-1, with 7 bases fitting TRBD2. J was trimmed by 8 bases and V by 5 bases; bases with no gene match: 6. The CDR3 covers 13 residues. Germline CDR1 and CDR2: MDHEN and SYDVKM. Full variable domain (missing parts from reference TRBV28 and TRBJ2-1): DVKVTQSSRYLVKRTGEKVFLECVQDMDHENMFWYRQDPGLGLRLIYFSYDVKMKEKGDIPEGYSVSREKKERFSLILESASTNQTSMYLCASSNSGQDEQFFGPGTRLTVL.

The chain employs TRBV6-2 or TRBV6-3 and TRBJ1-2; D unclear. V gave up 5 bases and J gave up 1 base, with 17 bases separating them. This CDR3 region has 16 residues. CDR1 is MNHEY and CDR2 is SVGEGT in the germline V gene. CDR3 nucleotide sequence: TGTGCCAGCAGTCTGGACGGACTAAATATTAACTATGGCTACACCTTC. Its translation is CASSLDGLNINYGYTF.

The CDR3 coding sequence is TGTGCCACCAGTGAGGGGACAGGGCGAGGCTATGGCTACACCTTC. Its translation is CATSEGTGRGYGYTF. The chain employs TRBV24-1 and TRBJ1-2; the match to TRBD1 covers 9 bases. Per the germline V gene, CDR1 is KGHDR and CDR2 is SFDVKD. V lost 4 bases and J lost 4; bases outside the gene matches: 6. CDR3 length equals 15 residues.

The J gene is TRBJ2-4, the V gene TRBV29-1; maybe TRBD1 (6 bases). CDR3 length: 14 amino acids. Germline V gene sequence: CDR1 SQVTM, CDR2 ANQGSEA. Trimming cost V 4 bases and J 3 bases, with 13 bases left between them. CDR3 sequence: CSVVKGEDKNIQYF. CDR3 DNA: TGCAGCGTTGTTAAGGGGGAAGACAAAAACATTCAGTACTTC.

The V call is TRBV25-1, the J call TRBJ1-2, with D maybe TRBD1 (6 bases). The CDR3 runs 15 residues. CDR1 is MGHDK and CDR2 is SYGVNS in the germline V gene. V was trimmed by 1 base and J by 0 bases, leaving 9 bases between them. The CDR3 nucleotides read TGTGCCAGCAGTGAATTGGACAGCCCTAACTATGGCTACACCTTC. Encoded protein: CASSELDSPNYGYTF.

The genes are TRBV5-8 and TRBJ2-1, with D unresolved. CDR1 is SGHTS and CDR2 is YDEGEE in the germline V gene. V was cut by 0 bases and J by 14 bases, with 12 bases left in between. There are 12 residues in the CDR3. The CDR3: CASSLGAVWEFF. CDR3 DNA sequence: TGTGCCAGCAGCTTGGGTGCGGTATGGGAGTTCTTC.

The chain has TRBV19 and TRBJ2-2; 7 bases are a match to TRBD2. CDR3 length equals 14 residues. The germline CDR1 and CDR2 sequences are LNHDA and SQIVND (reference sequence). Trimming removed 4 bases from V and 4 bases from J; junction bases left unmatched: 3. CDR3 residues: CASSSWGGTGELFF. The CDR3 DNA follows: TGTGCCAGTAGTAGTTGGGGGGGCACCGGGGAGCTGTTTTTT.

The rearrangement links TRBV3-1 (or the pseudogene TRBV3-2) to TRBJ2-1; the match to TRBD2 covers 11 bases. Unmatched junction bases numbered 3, after V lost 2 bases and J lost 6 bases. The germline V gene has CDR1 LGHDT and CDR2 YNNKEL (reference sequence). The CDR3 is 15 residues long. The CDR3 DNA reads as TGTGCCAGCAGCCAAACTAGCGGGGGCCCCAATGAGCAGTTCTTC. As protein: CASSQTSGGPNEQFF.

There are a few counts of this clone. The chain combines TRBV5-4 with TRBJ2-7; 9 bases are shared with TRBD2. Trimming cost V 5 bases and J 4 bases; bases outside gene matches: 10. The CDR3 extends over 15 amino acids. Germline V CDR1 and CDR2: SGHNT, YYREEE (reference sequence). The CDR3 here is CASSPPGTSKYEQYF. The DNA for the CDR3 is TGTGCCAGCAGTCCACCCGGGACTAGCAAGTACGAGCAGTACTTC.

The chain recombines TRBV6-1 with TRBJ2-2; 9 bases map to TRBD1. Looked up from germline, CDR1 is MNHNS and CDR2 is SASEGT. Trimming took 3 bases from V and 3 from J; bases not matched to a gene: 5. The CDR3 covers 16 residues. The DNA for the CDR3 is TGTGCCAGCAGTGAGCCGGGACAGGGTCACACCGGGGAGCTGTTTTTT. Amino acid sequence: CASSEPGQGHTGELFF.

CDR3 region: CAWSRGAGNTEAFF. CDR3 bases: TGTGCCTGGAGCCGCGGGGCCGGGAACACTGAAGCTTTCTTT. The chain couples TRBV30 to TRBJ1-1, with D perhaps TRBD1 (5 bases). This CDR3 contains 14 residues. V dropped 3 bases and J dropped 1 base, with 12 bases sitting between them. Looked up from germline, CDR1 is GTSNPN and CDR2 is SVGIG (reference sequence).

This chain joins TRBV20-1 and TRBJ1-1; D not resolved. The CDR3 contains 13 residues. Trimming took off 3 bases at V and 1 base at J, with 9 bases between the two ends. Germline values: CDR1 DFQATT, CDR2 SNEGSKA (reference sequence). DNA for the CDR3: TGCAGTGCTAGTTGGTCAGGGAACACTGAAGCTTTCTTT. Residues: CSASWSGNTEAFF.